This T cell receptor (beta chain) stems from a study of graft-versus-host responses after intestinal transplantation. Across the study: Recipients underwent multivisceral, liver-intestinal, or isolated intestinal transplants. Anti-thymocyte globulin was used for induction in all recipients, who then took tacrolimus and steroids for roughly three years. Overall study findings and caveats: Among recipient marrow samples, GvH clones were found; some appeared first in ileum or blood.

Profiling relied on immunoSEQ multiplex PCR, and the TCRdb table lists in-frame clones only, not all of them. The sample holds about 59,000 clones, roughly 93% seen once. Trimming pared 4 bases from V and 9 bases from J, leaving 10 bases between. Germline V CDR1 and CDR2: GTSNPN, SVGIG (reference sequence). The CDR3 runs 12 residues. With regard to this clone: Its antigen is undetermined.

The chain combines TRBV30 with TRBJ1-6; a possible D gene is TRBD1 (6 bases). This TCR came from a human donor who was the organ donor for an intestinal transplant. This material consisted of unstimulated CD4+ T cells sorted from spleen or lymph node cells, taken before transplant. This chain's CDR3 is CAWNRAVSPLHF. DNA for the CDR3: TGTGCCTGGAACAGGGCGGTTTCACCCCTCCACTTT.